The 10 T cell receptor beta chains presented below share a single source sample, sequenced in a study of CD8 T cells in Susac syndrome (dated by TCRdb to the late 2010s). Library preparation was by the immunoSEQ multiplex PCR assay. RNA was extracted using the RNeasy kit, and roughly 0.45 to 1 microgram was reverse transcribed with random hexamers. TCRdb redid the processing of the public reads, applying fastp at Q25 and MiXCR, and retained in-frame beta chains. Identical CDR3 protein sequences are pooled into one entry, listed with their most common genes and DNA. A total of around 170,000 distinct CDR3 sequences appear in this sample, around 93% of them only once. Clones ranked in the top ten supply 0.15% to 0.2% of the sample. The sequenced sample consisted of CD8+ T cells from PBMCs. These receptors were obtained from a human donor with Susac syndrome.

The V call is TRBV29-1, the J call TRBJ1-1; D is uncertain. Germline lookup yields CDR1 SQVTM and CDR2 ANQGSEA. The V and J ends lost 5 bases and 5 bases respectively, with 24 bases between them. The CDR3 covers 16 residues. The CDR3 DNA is TGCAGCGTTTTAAGGGAAGGGAGTTGGAGGACTACTGAAGCTTTCTTT. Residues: CSVLREGSWRTTEAFF.

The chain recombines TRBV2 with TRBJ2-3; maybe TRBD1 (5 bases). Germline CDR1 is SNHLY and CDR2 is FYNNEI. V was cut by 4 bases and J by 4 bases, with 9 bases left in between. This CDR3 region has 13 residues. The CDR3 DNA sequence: TGTGCCAGCAGTGTTATCAGGGCAGATACGCAGTATTTT. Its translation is CASSVIRADTQYF.

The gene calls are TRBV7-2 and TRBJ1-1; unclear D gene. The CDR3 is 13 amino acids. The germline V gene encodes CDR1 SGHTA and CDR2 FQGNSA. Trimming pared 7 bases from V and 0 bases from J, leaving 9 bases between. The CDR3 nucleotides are TGTGCCAGCACCGCTTATTTGAACACTGAAGCTTTCTTT. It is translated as CASTAYLNTEAFF.

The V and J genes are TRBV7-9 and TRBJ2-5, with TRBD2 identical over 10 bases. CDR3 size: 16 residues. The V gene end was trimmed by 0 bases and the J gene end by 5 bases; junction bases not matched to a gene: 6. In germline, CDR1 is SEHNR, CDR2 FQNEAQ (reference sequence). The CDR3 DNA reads TGTGCCAGCAGCTTAGCCACTAGCGGGGTGAGGGAGACCCAGTACTTC. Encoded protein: CASSLATSGVRETQYF.

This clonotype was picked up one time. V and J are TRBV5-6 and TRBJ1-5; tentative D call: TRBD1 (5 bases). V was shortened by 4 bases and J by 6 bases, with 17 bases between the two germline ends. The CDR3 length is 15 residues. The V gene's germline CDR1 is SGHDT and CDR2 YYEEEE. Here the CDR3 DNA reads TGTGCCAGCAGCCTTGGACCCGGGGGAGGTCAGCCCCAGCATTTT. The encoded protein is CASSLGPGGGQPQHF.

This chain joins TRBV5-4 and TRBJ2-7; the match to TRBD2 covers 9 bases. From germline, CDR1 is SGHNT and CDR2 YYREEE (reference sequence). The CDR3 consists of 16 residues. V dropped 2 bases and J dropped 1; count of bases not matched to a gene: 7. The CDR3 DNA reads TGTGCCAGCAGCTTTCTTCCTCTAGCGGGGTCCTACGAGCAGTACTTC. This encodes CASSFLPLAGSYEQYF.

CDR3 in DNA: TGTGCCAGCAGTTACTCGACAGGGGAAGCTAACTATGGCTACACCTTC. Translation gives CASSYSTGEANYGYTF. The chain uses TRBV6-5 and TRBJ1-2, with 8 nucleotides matching TRBD1. The CDR3 runs to 16 residues. The V and J ends lost 0 bases and 0 bases, in that order; junction bases with no gene match: 3. CDR1 MNHEY and CDR2 SVGAGI come from the germline V gene.

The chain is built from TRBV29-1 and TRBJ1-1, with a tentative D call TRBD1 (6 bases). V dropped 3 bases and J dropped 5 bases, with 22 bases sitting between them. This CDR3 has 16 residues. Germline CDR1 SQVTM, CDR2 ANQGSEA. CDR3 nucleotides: TGCAGCGTTGATTCTGAGGCACAGGGCCTGGGTACTGAAGCTTTCTTT. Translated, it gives CSVDSEAQGLGTEAFF.

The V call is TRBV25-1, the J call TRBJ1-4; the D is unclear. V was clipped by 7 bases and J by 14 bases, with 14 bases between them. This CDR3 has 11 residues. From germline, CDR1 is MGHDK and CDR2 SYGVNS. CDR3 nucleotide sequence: TGTGCCAGCAATGAGGGCATGCTCCTGTTTTTT. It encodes CASNEGMLLFF.

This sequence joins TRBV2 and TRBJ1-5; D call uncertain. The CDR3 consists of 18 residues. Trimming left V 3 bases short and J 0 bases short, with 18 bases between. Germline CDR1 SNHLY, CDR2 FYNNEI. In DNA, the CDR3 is TGTGCCAGCAGTGATGATCTCGTGGACGGACTTAGCAATCAGCCCCAGCATTTT. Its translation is CASSDDLVDGLSNQPQHF.